The T cell receptor beta chain under discussion was sequenced for a study of cytomegalovirus exposure and HLA in healthy donors. General study results and limits: Presence/absence analyses rested on an assumption that sequencing depth was roughly uniform across donors. TCR beta sequences reportedly predicted the HLA-A and HLA-B alleles of most subjects accurately. There were reportedly fewer N-insertions in an Asian-associated ancestry cluster than the roughly 610-donor mean, in a later analysis. The authors later found most CMV-associated TCR beta chains appeared HLA-restricted.

Only one count was recorded for this clone. The antigen remains undetermined. Primers for the PCR totalled 60 Vbeta and 13 Jbeta. Measured with immunoSEQ multiplex PCR; TCRdb has only the in-frame clones, and not every one. The data show over 70,000 clones, with approximately 80% seen just once and 20% to 25% held by the top ten. This CDR3 comprises 15 residues. The V gene's germline CDR1 is MGHRA and CDR2 YSYEKL. V shed 0 bases, J shed 4 bases, and the junction held 3 bases outside the gene matches. The receptor was derived from a woman between 45 and 60 years old in good health and CMV-seropositive. This rearrangement joins TRBV4-1 to TRBJ1-1, with 9 bases aligning to TRBD1. Sequenced: PBMCs. The CDR3: CASSQEMTGGTEAFF. The CDR3 nucleotides are TGCGCCAGCAGCCAAGAAATGACAGGGGGCACTGAAGCTTTCTTT.